Following are 23 T cell receptor beta chains from one sample sequenced in a study of blood T cell repertoires in COVID-19. Sequencing used immunoSEQ multiplex PCR; TCRdb keeps in-frame clones, though not all of them. This sample carries some 150,000 clones, more than 80% of them seen once, and the ten largest clones take about 0.55%. Specimen: peripheral blood. The receptors stem from a man aged 50-60 years with acute or convalescent COVID-19.

The rearrangement joins TRBV5-4 to TRBJ2-2; tentatively, D is TRBD2 (5 bases). Trimming cost V 4 bases and J 3 bases, with 16 bases left between them. From germline, CDR1 is SGHNT and CDR2 YYREEE (reference sequence). This CDR3 is 16 amino acids long. The CDR3 bases are TGTGCCAGCAGCCTAAGTCGAGGGTTGGACACCGGGGAGCTGTTTTTT. It yields the protein CASSLSRGLDTGELFF. The variable domain in full, completed from reference TRBV5-4 and TRBJ2-2, reads ETGVTQSPTHLIKTRGQQVTLRCSSQSGHNTVSWYQQALGQGPQFIFQYYREEENGRGNFPPRFSGLQFPNYSSELNVNALELDDSALYLCASSLSRGLDTGELFFGEGSRLTVL.

J is TRBJ2-7 and V is TRBV29-1, with D tentatively TRBD2 (6 bases). The CDR3 length is 15 residues. Trimming took 3 bases from V and 5 from J, leaving 20 bases between them. CDR1 SQVTM and CDR2 ANQGSEA come from the germline V gene. As DNA, the CDR3 is TGCAGCGTTGACGGGACTGATGGACCCCAAGACGAGCAGTACTTC. It yields the protein CSVDGTDGPQDEQYF.

V gene TRBV2 combines with J gene TRBJ1-4, with D maybe TRBD1 (6 bases). Germline V gene sequence: CDR1 SNHLY, CDR2 FYNNEI. Trimming took 5 bases from V and 3 from J, leaving 16 bases between them. This CDR3 comprises 16 residues. CDR3 sequence: CASSTNPRGANEKLFF. DNA of the CDR3: TGTGCCAGCAGTACCAACCCCAGGGGTGCTAATGAAAAACTGTTTTTT.

This clone was observed a handful of times. The CDR3 region is CASSLGGLRTGTDNEQFF. CDR3 nucleotide sequence: TGTGCCAGCAGCTTAGGCGGCCTGAGGACAGGAACGGATAATGAGCAGTTCTTC. The rearrangement uses TRBV11-3 and TRBJ2-1, with 7 positions matching TRBD1. Germline loops: CDR1 SGHNT, CDR2 YENEEA. The CDR3 runs to 18 residues. Trimming took 1 base from V and 7 from J; bases not matched to a gene: 16.

The chain combines TRBV30 with TRBJ1-1; D not resolved. This CDR3 spans 12 amino acids. Germline CDR1 is GTSNPN and CDR2 is SVGIG (reference sequence). With 2 bases removed from V and 6 bases from J, the gap between germline ends came to 10 bases. The CDR3 loop is CAWSRGPPEAFF. In DNA form, the CDR3 reads TGTGCCTGGAGTAGAGGCCCTCCTGAAGCTTTCTTT.

This chain joins TRBV7-8 and TRBJ2-1, with 12 bases aligning to TRBD2. CDR3 length: 15 amino acids. The germline V gene encodes CDR1 SGHVS and CDR2 FQNEAQ. Trimming took 6 bases from V and 7 from J; bases not matched to a gene: 7. CDR3: CASRPSGGAWNEQFF. As DNA, the CDR3 is TGTGCCAGCAGGCCTAGCGGGGGGGCCTGGAATGAGCAGTTCTTC.

The chain combines TRBV7-2 with TRBJ1-2; D may be TRBD1 (5 bases). V was trimmed by 5 bases and J by 3 bases, leaving 10 bases between them. Germline values: CDR1 SGHTA, CDR2 FQGNSA. This CDR3 has 13 residues. The CDR3 DNA reads TGTGCCAGCAGCCCTGGGGGGGACTATGGCTACACCTTC. Translated: CASSPGGDYGYTF.

The genes are TRBV18 and TRBJ1-1, with D possibly being TRBD1 (5 bases). This CDR3 is 15 amino acids long. The V and J ends lost 2 bases and 0 bases respectively, with 10 bases between them. CDR1 is KGHSH and CDR2 is LQKENI in the germline V gene. CDR3 sequence: CASSPGAKMNTEAFF. The CDR3 coding sequence is TGTGCCAGCTCACCAGGGGCGAAAATGAACACTGAAGCTTTCTTT.

The chain has TRBV28 and TRBJ2-7, with a tentative D call TRBD1 (6 bases). The V end lost 3 bases, the J end lost 6 bases, and 15 bases lay between the germline ends. Germline CDR1 MDHEN, CDR2 SYDVKM. The CDR3 totals 14 residues. CDR3 region: CASSLRGLLSEQYF. CDR3 sequence (DNA): TGTGCCAGCAGTTTGAGGGGGTTGCTTAGCGAGCAGTACTTC.

The CDR3, as DNA: TGTGCCAGCAGTTTAAAGGGACTAGCGGGACCTGCCTACGAGCAGTACTTC. It translates to CASSLKGLAGPAYEQYF. The J gene is TRBJ2-7, the V gene TRBV27, with 13 bases identical to TRBD2. The V segment lost 2 bases and the J segment 2 bases; nucleotides outside the gene matches: 6. The CDR3 contains 17 residues. Germline values: CDR1 MNHEY, CDR2 SMNVEV (reference sequence).

As regards this clone: The sample carries other DNA sequences with the same CDR3. The V and J genes are TRBV19 and TRBJ2-2; 8 nucleotides agree with TRBD2. The CDR3 loop spans 16 amino acids. Trimming cost V 1 base and J 3 bases; bases outside gene matches: 4. Per germline, CDR1 LNHDA and CDR2 SQIVND (reference sequence). CDR3 protein: CASSIVPGGDTGELFF. DNA for the CDR3: TGTGCCAGTAGTATAGTTCCGGGAGGGGACACCGGGGAGCTGTTTTTT.

This rearrangement joins TRBV4-3 to TRBJ2-4, with D possibly matching TRBD1 (5 bases). Germline lookup yields CDR1 LGHNA and CDR2 YSLEER. V lost 3 bases and J 0 bases, leaving 12 bases between the germline ends. The length of the CDR3 is 16 residues. The CDR3 coding sequence is TGCGCCAGCAGCCATAACAGGAATCTAGCCAAAAACATTCAGTACTTC. Translation gives CASSHNRNLAKNIQYF.

The rearrangement uses TRBV5-6 and TRBJ1-2; 12 nucleotides agree with TRBD1. This CDR3 comprises 15 residues. V was clipped by 0 bases and J by 6 bases; unmatched bases: 3. Germline V gives CDR1 SGHDT, CDR2 YYEEEE. CDR3 nucleotides: TGTGCCAGCAGCTTGGTCGGGACAGGGGGCAATGGCTACACCTTC. Its protein is CASSLVGTGGNGYTF. Variable domain in full (rest from reference TRBV5-6 and TRBJ1-2): DAGVTQSPTHLIKTRGQQVTLRCSPKSGHDTVSWYQQALGQGPQFIFQYYEEEERQRGNFPDRFSGHQFPNYSSELNVNALLLGDSALYLCASSLVGTGGNGYTFGSGTRLTVV.

The chain uses TRBV5-1 and TRBJ2-3; 8 positions agree with TRBD1. V dropped 1 base and J dropped 4; count of bases not matched to a gene: 8. The V gene's germline CDR1 is SGHRS and CDR2 YFSETQ. The CDR3 has 16 residues. The CDR3 loop is CASSLSGQGVSDTQYF. The CDR3 nucleotides read TGCGCCAGCAGCTTGAGCGGACAGGGAGTCTCAGATACGCAGTATTTT. Looking up the rest from reference TRBV5-1 and TRBJ2-3 gives the full variable domain: KAGVTQTPRYLIKTRGQQVTLSCSPISGHRSVSWYQQTPGQGLQFLFEYFSETQRNKGNFPGRFSGRQFSNSRSEMNVSTLELGDSALYLCASSLSGQGVSDTQYFGPGTRLTVL.

The chain combines TRBV7-2 with TRBJ2-3, with TRBD2 matching over 14 bases. The CDR3 spans 16 residues. Germline CDR1 SGHTA, CDR2 FQGNSA. Losses at the gene ends were 5 bases for V and 7 bases for J; bases not matched to a gene: 8. CDR3 in amino acids: CASSLPGLAGVNTQYF. CDR3 sequence (DNA): TGTGCCAGCAGCCTCCCGGGACTAGCGGGAGTGAATACGCAGTATTTT.

The rearrangement uses TRBV6-5 and TRBJ2-1, with 7 bases aligning to TRBD2. J lost 2 bases, V lost 6 bases, and 7 bases had no gene match. The CDR3 is 15 residues long. Per germline, CDR1 MNHEY and CDR2 SVGAGI. The DNA for the CDR3 is TGTGCCAGCAGCCGCACTAGCGCCACCTACAATGAGCAGTTCTTC. It codes for CASSRTSATYNEQFF.

The chain employs TRBV27 and TRBJ2-2; 10 nucleotides match TRBD1. CDR3 length: 17 amino acids. The V gene end was trimmed by 5 bases and the J gene end by 4 bases; junction bases not matched to a gene: 10. Germline V gene sequence: CDR1 MNHEY, CDR2 SMNVEV (reference sequence). This chain's CDR3 is CASSPRQGAVSTGELFF. DNA of the CDR3: TGTGCCAGCAGTCCCCGACAGGGGGCGGTTAGCACCGGGGAGCTGTTTTTT.

This clone was counted between two and nine times. This chain joins TRBV27 and TRBJ2-7; D not certain. The CDR3 totals 11 residues. Looked up from germline, CDR1 is MNHEY and CDR2 is SMNVEV (reference sequence). V lost 4 bases and J 2 bases, leaving 3 bases between the germline ends. The CDR3 nucleotides are TGTGCCAGCAGTTCCACCTACGAGCAGTACTTC. Its protein product is CASSSTYEQYF.

The genes are TRBV19 and TRBJ2-1; TRBD2 matches 14 bases. The CDR3 covers 15 residues. CDR1 is LNHDA and CDR2 is SQIVND in the germline V gene (reference sequence). V lost 3 bases and J lost 10; bases outside the gene matches: 5. The CDR3 reads CASSMGLAGASEQFF. The CDR3 nucleotides read TGTGCCAGTAGTATGGGACTAGCGGGAGCATCGGAGCAGTTCTTC.

The chain recombines TRBV29-1 with TRBJ1-5; D not resolved. Trimming stripped 1 base from V and 8 bases from J, with 12 bases between. Germline V CDR1 and CDR2: SQVTM, ANQGSEA. CDR3 length equals 13 residues. The CDR3 region has the DNA TGCAGCGTTGAAGTGAGAAGAGATGAGCCCCAGCATTTT. Amino acids: CSVEVRRDEPQHF.

The chain employs TRBV4-1 and TRBJ2-5; 10 bases map to TRBD1. Germline assignment: CDR1 MGHRA and CDR2 YSYEKL. V was clipped by 4 bases and J by 6 bases; unmatched bases: 8. The CDR3 length is 15 residues. CDR3 nucleotide sequence: TGCGCCAGCAGCCTAGATGACAGGGGGCTACAGACCCAGTACTTC. This encodes CASSLDDRGLQTQYF.

A word on this clone: Other DNA sequences in the sample encode the same CDR3. The chain carries TRBV18 and TRBJ2-1; 10 nucleotides match TRBD1. The V and J ends lost 3 bases and 3 bases, in that order; junction bases with no gene match: 2. Germline V gives CDR1 KGHSH, CDR2 LQKENI. CDR3 length equals 15 residues. This CDR3 reads CASSPGQGDYNEQFF. DNA for the CDR3: TGTGCCAGCTCACCTGGACAGGGGGACTACAATGAGCAGTTCTTC.

The chain links TRBV25-1 to TRBJ2-3; TRBD2 matches 7 bases. Germline-derived CDR1 and CDR2 are MGHDK and SYGVNS. CDR3 length equals 15 residues. V dropped 0 bases and J dropped 1; count of bases not matched to a gene: 1. This chain's CDR3 is CASSEYRGGTDTQYF. CDR3 nucleotides: TGTGCCAGCAGTGAATATCGGGGGGGCACAGATACGCAGTATTTT.